This T cell receptor beta chain is from a study of OX40 agonist ivuxolimab in advanced cancers. Study-wide context: Patients with hepatocellular carcinoma, melanoma, renal cell or head and neck cancer made up the dose-escalation patients. Participants, 70% to 90% male, averaged approximately 56 years of age, ranging from about 20 to 79. Participants could have had prior anti-PD-1, anti-PD-L1 or anti-CTLA-4 therapy, and around 40% had some.

TCRdb's copy holds only in-frame clones and misses some; the assay was immunoSEQ multiplex PCR. This table has roughly 60,000 clones, approximately 94% appearing once. A word on this clone: Antigen specificity is unknown.

Study-level results: Several nonresponders also turned out to have low normalized T-cell clonal expansion.

V dropped 4 bases and J dropped 7; count of bases not matched to a gene: 9. The CDR3 consists of 15 residues. Germline assignment: CDR1 SNHLY and CDR2 FYNNEI. This clonotype originated in an adult with an advanced solid tumor such as melanoma, head and neck, liver or kidney cancer. Material: CD4+ or CD8+ T cells sorted from blood, obtained in a trial of the OX40 agonist ivuxolimab. The chain recombines TRBV2 with TRBJ1-2; 10 nucleotides match TRBD1. In DNA, the CDR3 is TGTGCCAGCAGTGGAGGGGACAGGGGTATACTTGGCTACACCTTC. Residues: CASSGGDRGILGYTF.